The present TCR beta chain was sequenced within a study of blood T cells in healthy people across ages. The CDR3 runs 13 residues. CDR1 is LNHNV, CDR2 YYDKDF, per germline (reference sequence). V was pared by 0 bases and J by 5 bases, with 4 bases between. Approximately 10 milliliters was the volume of peripheral blood drawn from each donor. Isolating PBMCs gave at least 6 million of these cells per sample. A second PCR, run for about 7 to 11 cycles, used a sample-barcoded 5' primer plus a J-beta primer mix. Each CDR3 protein is one row after TCRdb ran MiXCR on the 5' RACE reads. The table includes roughly 1.9 million distinct CDR3 sequences, about 39% detected once. On this clonotype: Antigen: not known.

Study observations and caveats: Compared with aged donors, long-lived donors showed fewer expanded clones, suggesting selection.

The sample was blood. The chain uses TRBV15 and TRBJ1-4; no clear D gene. The TCR originated in a human donor in good health. CDR3 DNA: TGTGCCACCAGCAGAGATCCGAATGAAAAACTGTTTTTT. Its translation is CATSRDPNEKLFF. The variable domain in full, with the rest retrieved from reference TRBV15 and TRBJ1-4, is DAMVIQNPRYQVTQFGKPVTLSCSQTLNHNVMYWYQQKSSQAPKLLFHYYDKDFNNEADTPDNFQSRRPNTSFCFLDIRSPGLGDTAMYLCATSRDPNEKLFFGSGTQLSVL.